The 25 T cell receptor beta chains listed next were all sequenced from one sample in a study of T cell repertoires in cytomegalovirus infection. MiXCR was run by TCRdb on the reads, yielding one entry per CDR3 protein. The sample lists about 110,000 distinct CDR3 sequences, under 30% seen once, with about 81% in the top ten. Which antigens these TCRs recognize remains unknown. Specimen: CD8+ T cells from cultured PBMCs, collected from culture after CMV antigen stimulation. The receptors come from a human donor in good health (CMV status not recorded). Some clones in this sample may be carry-over from other donors' samples.

This chain links TRBV2 with TRBJ1-6, with a possible D match to TRBD1 (6 bases). V lost 11 bases and J lost 3, with 17 bases in between. CDR3 length: 15 residues. Germline V gives CDR1 SNHLY, CDR2 FYNNEI. The CDR3 spells CAYYSGQFYNSPLHF. Here the CDR3 DNA reads TGTGCCTATTATTCAGGACAGTTCTATAATTCACCCCTCCACTTT.

The chain has TRBV7-9 and TRBJ1-1; the D is unclear. CDR3 length: 14 residues. CDR1 and CDR2 (germline): SEHNR, FQNEAQ (reference sequence). The V end was cut by 2 bases, the J end by 7 bases, with 14 bases between. CDR3 amino acids: CASSLLMAGDEAFF. Here the CDR3 DNA reads TGTGCCAGCAGCTTACTCATGGCGGGCGATGAAGCTTTCTTT.

The table lists this clonotype with a few counts. V usage is TRBV7-8 and J usage is TRBJ2-7; D may be TRBD1 or TRBD2 (5 bases each). Germline CDR1 SGHVS, CDR2 FQNEAQ. V was clipped by 1 base and J by 2 bases, with 12 bases between them. CDR3 length: 15 residues. The CDR3 spells CASSLVRDGTYEQYF. Written as DNA, the CDR3 is TGTGCCAGCAGCTTAGTCCGGGACGGTACCTACGAGCAGTACTTC.

Comments on this clonotype: A single base separates this from a much larger clone, so it may be a read error. The chain uses TRBV4-1 and TRBJ2-3; D call uncertain. The CDR3 contains 16 residues. Germline V gene data show CDR1 as MGHRA and CDR2 as YSYEKL. The V end was cut by 3 bases, the J end by 3 bases, with 16 bases between. Here the CDR3 DNA reads TGCGCCAGCAGCCATGCGTCGGTGAGGAGAACAGATACGCAGTATTTT. Its protein product is CASSHASVRRTDTQYF.

This clonotype was counted once. V usage is TRBV20-1 and J usage is TRBJ1-4, with D possibly matching TRBD1 (5 bases). Germline assignment: CDR1 DFQATT and CDR2 SNEGSKA (reference sequence). V was trimmed by 3 bases and J by 6 bases, leaving 11 bases between them. The CDR3 extends over 13 amino acids. CDR3 sequence: CSARQGGDEKLFF. The DNA for the CDR3 is TGCAGTGCTAGGCAGGGCGGAGATGAAAAACTGTTTTTT.

This clonotype was seen more than once but under ten times. This chain connects TRBV7-9 to TRBJ1-6; 7 bases agree with TRBD1. The CDR3 runs to 17 residues. After removal of 1 base from V and 5 bases from J, the junction contained 8 bases not matched to a gene. Looked up from germline, CDR1 is SEHNR and CDR2 is FQNEAQ (reference sequence). The CDR3 region has the DNA TGTGCCAGCAGCTTAGGGGGCCCCGGGACAGATAATTCACCCCTCCACTTT. It yields the protein CASSLGGPGTDNSPLHF.

J is TRBJ2-1 and V is TRBV27; 7 positions agree with TRBD2. This CDR3 is built from 16 residues. CDR1 is MNHEY and CDR2 is SMNVEV in the germline V gene (reference sequence). With 4 bases clipped from V and 4 bases from J, the junction kept 10 bases outside the gene matches. The CDR3 loop reads CASSYGLGGGYNEQFF. Written as DNA, the CDR3 is TGTGCCAGCAGTTACGGGTTGGGCGGGGGTTACAATGAGCAGTTCTTC.

This chain connects TRBV9 to TRBJ2-1; D is ambiguous. The CDR3 has 15 amino acids. Germline assignment: CDR1 SGDLS and CDR2 YYNGEE. V was trimmed by 3 bases and J by 0 bases, leaving 10 bases between them. CDR3 sequence (DNA): TGTGCCAGCAGCGGTGTACTATACTCCTACAATGAGCAGTTCTTC. Its translation: CASSGVLYSYNEQFF.

The chain combines TRBV11-2 with TRBJ2-2, with 9 positions matching TRBD1. The CDR3 contains 16 residues. Germline V gene lookup returns CDR1 SGHAT and CDR2 FQNNGV. V lost 1 base and J lost 6; bases outside the gene matches: 6. As DNA, the CDR3 is TGTGCCAGCAGCTTAGGAGGGACAGGGATGTCCGGGGAGCTGTTTTTT. As protein: CASSLGGTGMSGELFF.

The chain couples TRBV2 to TRBJ2-7; D may be TRBD1 (6 bases). The CDR3 runs 16 residues. Germline lookup yields CDR1 SNHLY and CDR2 FYNNEI. Trimming cost V 6 bases and J 3 bases, with 21 bases left between them. For the CDR3, the DNA is TGTGCCAGCAGGGAGAGACAGGTACCCGCCGGCTACGAGCAGTACTTC. Amino acids: CASRERQVPAGYEQYF.

This clonotype was observed at least ten times. The chain combines TRBV7-8 with TRBJ2-2; D unresolved. V was shortened by 1 base and J by 0 bases, with 3 bases between the two germline ends. CDR1 and CDR2 from the germline V gene are SGHVS and FQNEAQ. CDR3 size: 14 residues. In DNA, the CDR3 is TGTGCCAGCAGCTTAGGGGCGAACACCGGGGAGCTGTTTTTT. It encodes CASSLGANTGELFF. Supplemented by reference TRBV7-8 and TRBJ2-2, the full variable domain reads GAGVSQSPRYKVAKRGQDVALRCDPISGHVSLFWYQQALGQGPEFLTYFQNEAQLDKSGLPSDRFFAERPEGSVSTLKIQRTQQEDSAVYLCASSLGANTGELFFGEGSRLTVL.

The chain employs TRBV9 and TRBJ2-7, with D perhaps TRBD2 (6 bases). Germline V gene sequence: CDR1 SGDLS, CDR2 YYNGEE. This CDR3 has 14 residues. The V gene lost 2 bases and the J gene lost 0 bases, with 9 bases spanning the gap. The CDR3 coding sequence is TGTGCCAGCAGCGTTGGGGGGTTCTCCTACGAGCAGTACTTC. It codes for CASSVGGFSYEQYF.

In its sample, this clonotype was seen many times. The chain has TRBV7-6 and TRBJ2-5; possible D gene TRBD2, 7 bases. The CDR3 covers 14 residues. The V gene's germline CDR1 is SGHVS and CDR2 FNYEAQ. With 5 bases removed from V and 2 bases from J, the gap between germline ends came to 12 bases. The CDR3 sequence is CASSPGRGQETQYF. The CDR3 nucleotides read TGTGCCAGCAGCCCTGGGAGGGGGCAAGAGACCCAGTACTTC.

The CDR3 loop is CASSQEGWRGGHEQFF. CDR3 in DNA: TGCGCCAGCAGCCAAGAAGGGTGGCGGGGGGGCCATGAGCAGTTCTTC. The chain is built from TRBV4-1 and TRBJ2-1; 9 nucleotides line up with TRBD2. The junction had 8 bases not matched to a gene; V was cut back by 0 bases and J by 8 bases. In germline, CDR1 is MGHRA, CDR2 YSYEKL. CDR3 length: 16 amino acids.

The V call is TRBV14, the J call TRBJ2-2; D unclear. The CDR3 sequence is 13 residues long. Germline V gene lookup returns CDR1 SGHDN and CDR2 FVKESK. Deletions cut 1 base from V and 7 bases from J, with 7 bases between. The DNA for the CDR3 is TGTGCCAGCAGCCAAGTTTACAGCGGGGAGCTGTTTTTT. Translated: CASSQVYSGELFF.

The chain couples TRBV28 to TRBJ2-2; D possibly matches TRBD1 or TRBD2 (6 bases each). This CDR3 contains 16 residues. CDR1 and CDR2 (germline): MDHEN, SYDVKM. V lost 8 bases and J 0 bases, leaving 16 bases between the germline ends. Written as DNA, the CDR3 is TGTGCCAGCCGGGGGCTGGACGGCGCGAACACCGGGGAGCTGTTTTTT. Its translation: CASRGLDGANTGELFF.

This clonotype has a handful of counts. The V gene is TRBV5-6, the J gene TRBJ2-5; D is unclear. The CDR3 is 13 residues long. Per germline, CDR1 SGHDT and CDR2 YYEEEE. V lost 2 bases and J lost 1, with 6 bases in between. The CDR3 DNA sequence: TGTGCCAGCAGCTTCGGCGGCCAAGAGACCCAGTACTTC. The encoded protein is CASSFGGQETQYF.

The chain carries TRBV23-1 and TRBJ1-6; D is unclear. TRBV23-1 is known as an ORF, though its function is uncertain. Trimming pared 0 bases from V and 3 bases from J, leaving 6 bases between. The CDR3 runs to 15 residues. In nucleotides, the CDR3 is TGCGCCAGCAGTCAATCGCTGCGCTATAATTCACCCCTCCACTTT. Translated, it gives CASSQSLRYNSPLHF.

The table lists this clonotype with a few counts. The gene calls are TRBV7-6 and TRBJ2-5; D uncertain. The CDR3 is 14 residues long. Germline V gene lookup returns CDR1 SGHVS and CDR2 FNYEAQ. With 7 bases removed from V and 2 bases from J, the gap between germline ends came to 14 bases. The CDR3 DNA reads TGTGCCAGCATCCCAGAAGGCTTACAAGAGACCCAGTACTTC. Its translation: CASIPEGLQETQYF.

The V gene is TRBV2, the J gene TRBJ1-1; weak D call: TRBD1 (6 bases). Trimming pared 9 bases from V and 1 base from J, leaving 21 bases between. Germline assignment: CDR1 SNHLY and CDR2 FYNNEI. There are 16 residues in the CDR3. This chain's CDR3 is CARKDRGGNPNTEAFF. The CDR3 bases are TGTGCCAGAAAAGATAGAGGGGGGAACCCGAACACTGAAGCTTTCTTT.

The chain is built from TRBV7-2 and TRBJ1-4; D might be TRBD1 (5 bases). The CDR3 has 14 residues. Trimming took off 5 bases at V and 4 bases at J, with 11 bases between the two ends. Per the germline V gene, CDR1 is SGHTA and CDR2 is FQGNSA. CDR3 DNA: TGTGCCAGCAGCGCAGGGTTGGGTAATGAAAAACTGTTTTTT. It codes for CASSAGLGNEKLFF.

The chain recombines TRBV6-1 with TRBJ2-7; 8 nucleotides agree with TRBD1. Per the germline V gene, CDR1 is MNHNS and CDR2 is SASEGT. V lost 2 bases and J lost 6; bases outside the gene matches: 9. The CDR3 has 15 amino acids. CDR3: CASSEYGQGGSEQYF. The CDR3 nucleotides read TGTGCCAGCAGTGAATATGGACAGGGAGGCTCCGAGCAGTACTTC.

This clonotype was seen only a few times. The genes are TRBV20-1 and TRBJ2-3; possible D gene TRBD2, 6 bases. The CDR3 has 13 residues. Germline assignment: CDR1 DFQATT and CDR2 SNEGSKA (reference sequence). The V gene lost 4 bases and the J gene lost 0 bases, with 8 bases spanning the gap. CDR3 amino acids: CSAIAESTDTQYF. CDR3 DNA: TGCAGTGCTATAGCGGAGAGCACAGATACGCAGTATTTT.

This rearrangement joins TRBV7-3 to TRBJ2-1; 8 nucleotides align to TRBD2. The V and J ends lost 0 bases and 4 bases, in that order; junction bases with no gene match: 8. Germline lookup yields CDR1 SGHTA and CDR2 FQGTGA. This CDR3 spans 17 amino acids. This chain's CDR3 is CASSLTVGGGPYNEQFF. As DNA, the CDR3 is TGTGCCAGCAGCTTAACGGTCGGCGGGGGGCCTTACAATGAGCAGTTCTTC.

This clonotype was detected only a few times. The chain has TRBV5-5 and TRBJ2-3, with 7 bases aligning to TRBD1. Germline CDR1 reads SGHKS; CDR2 reads YYEKEE (reference sequence). The CDR3 contains 17 residues. J gave up 2 bases and V 2 bases, and 11 bases lay outside the gene matches. DNA for the CDR3: TGTGCCAGCAGCTTAGTCCCTCCACAGGGGTCCACAGATACGCAGTATTTT. Amino acids: CASSLVPPQGSTDTQYF.